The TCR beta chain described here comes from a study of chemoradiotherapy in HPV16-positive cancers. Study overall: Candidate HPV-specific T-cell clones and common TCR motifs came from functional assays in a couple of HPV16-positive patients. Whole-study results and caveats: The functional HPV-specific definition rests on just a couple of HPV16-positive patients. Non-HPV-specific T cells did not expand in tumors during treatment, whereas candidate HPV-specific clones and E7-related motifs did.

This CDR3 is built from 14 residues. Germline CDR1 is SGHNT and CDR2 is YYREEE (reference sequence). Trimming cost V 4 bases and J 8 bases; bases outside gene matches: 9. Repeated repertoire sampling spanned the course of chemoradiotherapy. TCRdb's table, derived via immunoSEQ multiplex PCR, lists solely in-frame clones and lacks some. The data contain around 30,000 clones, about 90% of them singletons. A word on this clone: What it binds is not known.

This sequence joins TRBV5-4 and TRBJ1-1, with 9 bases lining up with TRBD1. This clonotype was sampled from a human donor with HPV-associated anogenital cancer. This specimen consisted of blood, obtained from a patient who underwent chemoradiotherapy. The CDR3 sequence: CASSRDRGRIEAFF. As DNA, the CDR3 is TGTGCCAGCAGCCGAGACAGGGGGAGAATAGAAGCTTTCTTT.